This TCR beta chain was sequenced during a study of long-term antiretroviral therapy in people with HIV. Trimming pared 6 bases from V and 9 bases from J, leaving 12 bases between. The V gene's germline CDR1 is MDHEN and CDR2 SYDVKM. The CDR3 length is 12 residues. The run of the v3.0 immunoSEQ assay was at survey level. The protocol was immunoSEQ multiplex PCR, while the TCRdb copy is restricted to in-frame clones and leaves out a portion. Among tens of thousands of clones listed, more than 85% were seen once. This sequence originates from a man between 45 and 60 years old with HIV. This specimen was unsorted PBMCs, taken 2 years after starting antiretroviral therapy. The chain employs TRBV28 and TRBJ1-5; TRBD1 is a possible D gene (6 bases). CDR3 sequence reads: CASSQGSGPQHF. As DNA, the CDR3 is TGTGCCAGCAGCCAGGGGTCCGGGCCCCAGCATTTT.